Following are 20 T cell receptor beta chains from one sample sequenced in a study of regulatory T cells in long-lasting Graves disease. CDR3-region Arm-PCR and iRepertoire HTBI primers produced the TCR beta libraries. TCRdb re-called the multiplex PCR reads through MiXCR, storing one row per CDR3 protein. The table lists 300,000 to 500,000 distinct CDR3 sequences, roughly 20% of them singletons. As to time point: persistent/refractory GD, antithyroid drugs over 5 years with positive TRAb. Extracted RNA from PBMCs served as the source of the TCR library. The sample consisted of peripheral blood mononuclear cells (PBMCs), taken when the disease was refractory, from a patient treated with antithyroid drugs. These receptors all stem from a female donor with Graves disease.

This clonotype has more than one count but fewer than ten. This chain connects TRBV6-2 or TRBV6-3 to TRBJ1-1; D unclear. CDR1 and CDR2 (germline): MNHEY, SVGEGT. V lost 2 bases to trimming and J lost 1 base, with 5 bases between them. The CDR3 spans 13 residues. The DNA for the CDR3 is TGTGCCAGCAGTTACGACTGGAACACTGAAGCTTTCTTT. Its protein product is CASSYDWNTEAFF.

This clonotype occurred many times. The gene calls are TRBV11-2 and TRBJ2-7, with D perhaps TRBD2 (6 bases). Trimming removed 5 bases from V and 4 bases from J, with 15 bases in between. The CDR3 is 14 residues long. Germline CDR1 is SGHAT and CDR2 is FQNNGV. Here the CDR3 DNA reads TGTGCCAGCAGCCCCGGCGTGGGGGGTTACGAGCAGTACTTC. Its translation: CASSPGVGGYEQYF.

This clonotype appeared many times. The chain recombines TRBV12-3 or TRBV12-4 with TRBJ2-7; 7 bases line up with TRBD2. V lost 4 bases to trimming and J lost 0 bases; unmatched junction nucleotides: 9. This CDR3 has 16 amino acids. DNA of the CDR3: TGTGCCAGCAGTTCCCGCCGACTAGCTGGCTCCTACGAGCAGTACTTC. This gives the protein CASSSRRLAGSYEQYF.

This clonotype was picked up many times. The chain has TRBV19 and TRBJ2-7; TRBD1 matches 8 bases. The V gene end was trimmed by 7 bases and the J gene end by 2 bases; junction bases not matched to a gene: 7. From germline, CDR1 is LNHDA and CDR2 SQIVND (reference sequence). The CDR3 has 14 amino acids. CDR3 loop: CASTPGTGTYEQYF. The CDR3, as DNA: TGTGCCAGTACCCCTGGGACAGGCACCTACGAGCAGTACTTC.

The chain carries TRBV6-4 and TRBJ1-3, with 7 bases matching TRBD1. V gave up 7 bases and J gave up 6 bases; unmatched junction bases: 9. CDR1 and CDR2 (germline): MRHNA, SNTAGT. The CDR3 totals 14 residues. The CDR3 DNA sequence: TGTGCCAGCATCTTCGACAGGGCGGCAAACACCATATATTTT. Translated: CASIFDRAANTIYF.

CDR3 sequence reads: CASSGEGGANTGELFF. CDR3 in DNA: TGTGCCAGCAGTGGGGAGGGGGGAGCGAACACCGGGGAGCTGTTTTTT. The chain is built from TRBV2 and TRBJ2-2; tentative D call: TRBD2 (7 bases). CDR1 and CDR2 from the germline V gene are SNHLY and FYNNEI. V was shortened by 4 bases and J by 0 bases, with 12 bases between the two germline ends. The CDR3 spans 16 residues.

This clonotype was counted only a few times. This chain joins TRBV7-6 and TRBJ2-7; 10 bases line up with TRBD1. The J segment lost 6 bases and the V segment lost 4 bases, leaving 6 bases of the junction unmatched. This CDR3 is 14 amino acids long. Germline V gives CDR1 SGHVS, CDR2 FNYEAQ. As DNA, the CDR3 is TGTGCCAGCAGCTCTCGGGACAGGGGCCTCGAGCAGTACTTC. As protein: CASSSRDRGLEQYF. Full variable domain (remainder filled in from reference TRBV7-6 and TRBJ2-7): GAGVSQSPRYKVTKRGQDVALRCDPISGHVSLYWYRQALGQGPEFLTYFNYEAQQDKSGLPNDRFSAERPEGSISTLTIQRTEQRDSAMYRCASSSRDRGLEQYFGPGTRLTVT.

About this clonotype: No conserved phenylalanine or tryptophan ends this CDR3, so it is likely a read error. The CDR3 is CASSRPKLTSGGIYEQYL. The CDR3 coding sequence is TGTGCCAGCAGTCGACCAAAATTAACTAGCGGGGGAATCTACGAGCAGTACCTC. The chain joins TRBV6-1 to TRBJ2-7; 11 bases agree with TRBD2. The junction had 15 bases not matched to a gene; V was cut back by 5 bases and J by 3 bases. The germline CDR1 and CDR2 sequences are MNHNS and SASEGT. There are 18 residues in the CDR3.

The genes are TRBV4-3 and TRBJ1-2; D perhaps matches TRBD1 (5 bases). This CDR3 has 16 residues. Trimming pared 0 bases from V and 4 bases from J, leaving 15 bases between. CDR1 and CDR2 (germline): LGHNA, YSLEER. CDR3 residues: CASSQDRSGTTYGYTF. The CDR3 DNA sequence: TGCGCCAGCAGCCAAGATCGGTCCGGGACTACCTATGGCTACACCTTC.

This clonotype came up a few times. V gene TRBV6-1 combines with J gene TRBJ2-2; 7 bases line up with TRBD1. The V gene's germline CDR1 is MNHNS and CDR2 SASEGT. Trimming at V came to 2 bases and at J to 5 bases, leaving 8 bases not matched to a gene. The CDR3 sequence is 16 residues long. In DNA, the CDR3 is TGTGCCAGCAGTGAAACCCGGGACAGAGATACCGGGGAGCTGTTTTTT. It is translated as CASSETRDRDTGELFF.

Many counts were recorded for this clonotype. The V call is TRBV24-1, the J call TRBJ2-1, with D possibly TRBD1 on 5 matching bases. V lost 4 bases to trimming and J lost 0 bases, with 12 bases between them. This CDR3 is built from 16 residues. CDR1 and CDR2 from the germline V gene are KGHDR and SFDVKD. This CDR3 is CATSDARGNSYNEQFF. The DNA of the CDR3 is TGTGCCACCAGTGACGCAAGGGGAAACTCCTACAATGAGCAGTTCTTC.

V is TRBV3-1 and J is TRBJ2-7; 11 bases agree with TRBD1. V gave up 5 bases and J gave up 3 bases; unmatched junction bases: 9. CDR1 is LGHDT, CDR2 YNNKEL, per germline (reference sequence). The CDR3 length is 16 residues. The CDR3 region has the DNA TGTGCCAGCAGCATGCTATTGGGACAGGGGGTCTACGAGCAGTACTTC. It is translated as CASSMLLGQGVYEQYF.

This rearrangement joins TRBV18 to TRBJ1-1; D unclear. Germline lookup yields CDR1 KGHSH and CDR2 LQKENI. V lost 2 bases, J lost 5 bases, and 9 bases lay in between. The length of the CDR3 is 13 residues. The CDR3 region has the DNA TGTGCCAGCTCACCAATGACAAAGACTGAAGCTTTCTTT. It encodes CASSPMTKTEAFF.

This clonotype came up many times. CDR3 protein: CASSLYPPGAYEQYF. The CDR3 bases are TGTGCCAGCAGCCTATACCCTCCGGGGGCCTACGAGCAGTACTTC. The chain is built from TRBV7-2 and TRBJ2-7; D might be TRBD2 (6 bases). The germline gives CDR1 SGHTA, CDR2 FQGNSA. The CDR3 has 15 amino acids. The V gene lost 5 bases and the J gene lost 2 bases, with 16 bases spanning the gap.

This clonotype was seen ten or more times. V and J are TRBV6-5 and TRBJ2-5; 7 bases are shared with TRBD2. Trimming at V came to 0 bases and at J to 3 bases, leaving 4 bases not matched to a gene. The CDR3 is made up of 15 amino acids. Germline V gene data show CDR1 as MNHEY and CDR2 as SVGAGI. The CDR3 bases are TGTGCCAGCAGTTACTCGTTCGGGAGGAAAGAGACCCAGTACTTC. It codes for CASSYSFGRKETQYF.

For the CDR3, the DNA is TGTGCCAGCAGCCGGGGGGGGACGGGGACCCAGTACTTC. Translating gives CASSRGGTGTQYF. The chain carries TRBV27 and TRBJ2-5; TRBD2 agrees at 8 bases. Trimming took 6 bases from V and 7 from J; bases not matched to a gene: 7. Germline values: CDR1 MNHEY, CDR2 SMNVEV (reference sequence). The CDR3 is 13 amino acids.

This clonotype has at least ten counts. This chain links TRBV15 with TRBJ2-2, with D maybe TRBD2 (5 bases). CDR3 length equals 16 residues. CDR1 is LNHNV and CDR2 is YYDKDF in the germline V gene (reference sequence). Trimming took 6 bases from V and 0 from J, leaving 14 bases between them. The CDR3 sequence is CATRPVGGPNTGELFF. The CDR3 DNA sequence: TGTGCCACCAGACCCGTGGGCGGGCCGAACACCGGGGAGCTGTTTTTT.

There are a few counts of this clonotype. The chain couples TRBV6-2 or TRBV6-3 to TRBJ2-5; D not certain. The CDR3 contains 15 residues. Germline loops: CDR1 MNHEY, CDR2 SVGEGT. Trimming stripped 5 bases from V and 0 bases from J, with 13 bases between. The CDR3 is CASSEGLSYQETQYF. The CDR3 nucleotides read TGTGCCAGCAGTGAAGGGCTTTCGTACCAAGAGACCCAGTACTTC.

This clonotype was seen once. The CDR3 is CASSTIGTVNTEAFF. The DNA for the CDR3 is TGTGCCAGCTCTACGATTGGGACAGTCAACACTGAAGCTTTCTTT. The gene calls are TRBV18 and TRBJ1-1; 7 positions match TRBD1. Germline CDR1 KGHSH, CDR2 LQKENI. J was trimmed by 2 bases and V by 6 bases; bases with no gene match: 9. CDR3 size: 15 residues. Full variable domain (remainder filled in from reference TRBV18 and TRBJ1-1): NAGVMQNPRHLVRRRGQEARLRCSPMKGHSHVYWYRQLPEEGLKFMVYLQKENIIDESGMPKERFSAEFPKEGPSILRIQQVVRGDSAAYFCASSTIGTVNTEAFFGQGTRLTVV.

This clonotype showed up many times. CDR3 sequence: CSARVWEQYF. The CDR3 nucleotides are TGCAGTGCTCGAGTATGGGAGCAGTACTTC. This sequence joins TRBV20-1 and TRBJ2-7; D is ambiguous. The germline gives CDR1 DFQATT, CDR2 SNEGSKA (reference sequence). V was trimmed by 5 bases and J by 7 bases, leaving 9 bases between them. This CDR3 comprises 10 residues.